A single sample gave rise to the 15 T cell receptor beta chains below, sequenced in a study of control samples from healthy donors and cancer patients. Method: immunoSEQ multiplex PCR; TCRdb's copy keeps in-frame clones and lacks some. The table includes approximately 150,000 clones, around nine tenths detected once. The specimen sequenced was blood. Receptors originate from a man aged 30 to 45 in good health.

This chain joins TRBV7-2 and TRBJ2-3; 7 positions match TRBD2. This CDR3 has 15 amino acids. In germline, CDR1 is SGHTA, CDR2 FQGNSA. V shed 6 bases and J 7 bases; nucleotides not matched to a gene: 13. The CDR3 protein is CASSAAGVSLNTQYF. The CDR3 bases are TGTGCCAGCAGTGCGGCGGGAGTTAGTCTGAATACGCAGTATTTT.

The V call is TRBV9, the J call TRBJ1-1; D ambiguous. The CDR3 extends over 13 amino acids. Germline CDR1 reads SGDLS; CDR2 reads YYNGEE. The V gene lost 0 bases and the J gene lost 5 bases, with 8 bases spanning the gap. The CDR3 nucleotides are TGTGCCAGCAGCGTAGTTGTGGGAACTGAAGCTTTCTTT. Its protein is CASSVVVGTEAFF. The entire variable domain, with the rest obtained from reference TRBV9 and TRBJ1-1, is as follows: DSGVTQTPKHLITATGQRVTLRCSPRSGDLSVYWYQQSLDQGLQFLIQYYNGEERAKGNILERFSAQQFPDLHSELNLSSLELGDSALYFCASSVVVGTEAFFGQGTRLTVV.

This chain joins TRBV6-5 and TRBJ2-7; D remains unclear. CDR1 MNHEY and CDR2 SVGAGI come from the germline V gene. Trimming removed 3 bases at V and 3 bases at J, with 9 bases between. CDR3 length: 13 residues. CDR3 in amino acids: CASSYSDVYEQYF. The DNA for the CDR3 is TGTGCCAGCAGTTATAGTGATGTCTACGAGCAGTACTTC.

V gene TRBV6-5 combines with J gene TRBJ2-1; D unclear. Germline lookup yields CDR1 MNHEY and CDR2 SVGAGI. The CDR3 length is 10 residues. The V end was cut by 8 bases, the J end by 15 bases, with 14 bases between. The CDR3 coding sequence is TGTGCCAGCGGAACTAAGAACCCGTTCTTC. It yields the protein CASGTKNPFF.

V gene TRBV12-3 or TRBV12-4 combines with J gene TRBJ1-2; perhaps TRBD1 as D (6 bases). The CDR3 contains 13 residues. Trimming removed 7 bases at V and 4 bases at J, with 13 bases between. This chain's CDR3 is CASTLGGGYGYTF. CDR3 DNA: TGTGCCAGCACCCTGGGAGGGGGCTATGGCTACACCTTC.

The rearrangement links TRBV20-1 to TRBJ1-1; D is ambiguous. Germline V gene lookup returns CDR1 DFQATT and CDR2 SNEGSKA (reference sequence). Trimming pared 7 bases from V and 1 base from J, leaving 7 bases between. The CDR3 extends over 11 amino acids. The CDR3 nucleotides read TGCAGTGGGACGGCGAACACTGAAGCTTTCTTT. Translating it yields CSGTANTEAFF.

There are a few counts of this clone. Here the CDR3 reads CASSLAAGTGELFF. The DNA of the CDR3 is TGTGCCAGCAGCTTAGCCGCTGGCACCGGGGAGCTGTTTTTT. This chain connects TRBV7-9 to TRBJ2-2; no reliable D call. This CDR3 is built from 14 residues. Germline assignment: CDR1 SEHNR and CDR2 FQNEAQ (reference sequence). The V end was cut by 0 bases, the J end by 4 bases, with 6 bases between.

The rearrangement uses TRBV25-1 and TRBJ2-1, with D tentatively TRBD1 or TRBD2 (5 bases each). Germline values: CDR1 MGHDK, CDR2 SYGVNS. V was pared by 5 bases and J by 5 bases, with 10 bases between. CDR3 size: 13 residues. Here the CDR3 DNA reads TGTGCCAGCAGTACGGGGCAGGACAATGAGCAGTTCTTC. Its protein product is CASSTGQDNEQFF. The full variable domain, completed using reference TRBV25-1 and TRBJ2-1, is EADIYQTPRYLVIGTGKKITLECSQTMGHDKMYWYQQDPGMELHLIHYSYGVNSTEKGDLSSESTVSRIRTEHFPLTLESARPSHTSQYLCASSTGQDNEQFFGPGTRLTVL.

The chain uses TRBV7-9 and TRBJ1-1; D is perhaps TRBD1 (6 bases). Germline values: CDR1 SEHNR, CDR2 FQNEAQ (reference sequence). The CDR3 totals 15 residues. Trimming left V 5 bases short and J 1 base short, with 14 bases between. CDR3 bases: TGTGCCAGCAGCCGTACCCAGGACAGGAACACTGAAGCTTTCTTT. It specifies CASSRTQDRNTEAFF.

This rearrangement joins TRBV27 to TRBJ2-7; D is unclear. The germline V and J ends were trimmed by 2 bases and 3 bases, with 8 bases remaining between them. Germline lookup yields CDR1 MNHEY and CDR2 SMNVEV (reference sequence). The CDR3 sequence is 13 residues long. CDR3 amino acids: CASSLMGHYEQYF. The CDR3 bases are TGTGCCAGCAGTTTAATGGGCCACTACGAGCAGTACTTC.

The V call is TRBV19, the J call TRBJ2-1; the match to TRBD2 covers 12 bases. The CDR3 length is 14 residues. V shed 3 bases, J shed 8 bases, and the junction held 2 bases outside the gene matches. The germline CDR1 and CDR2 sequences are LNHDA and SQIVND (reference sequence). The CDR3 sequence is CASSILAGGDEQFF. Here the CDR3 DNA reads TGTGCCAGTAGTATCCTAGCGGGGGGGGATGAGCAGTTCTTC.

V gene TRBV7-6 combines with J gene TRBJ2-3, with 12 bases that match TRBD2. V lost 1 base, J lost 2 bases, and 10 bases stayed unmatched. CDR1 SGHVS and CDR2 FNYEAQ come from the germline V gene. CDR3 length: 19 residues. The CDR3 sequence: CASSLGWASGGETTDTQYF. As DNA, the CDR3 is TGTGCCAGCAGCTTAGGGTGGGCTAGCGGGGGGGAAACCACAGATACGCAGTATTTT.

V and J are TRBV27 and TRBJ1-2, with a weak D call TRBD1 (6 bases). Germline V gives CDR1 MNHEY, CDR2 SMNVEV (reference sequence). V lost 6 bases to trimming and J lost 1 base, with 18 bases between them. The CDR3 runs to 16 residues. The CDR3 spells CASRTINRELNYGYTF. Here the CDR3 DNA reads TGTGCCAGCAGAACAATTAACAGGGAGCTTAACTATGGCTACACCTTC.

The chain uses TRBV30 and TRBJ1-5; no clear D. The CDR3 covers 14 residues. The germline V gene has CDR1 GTSNPN and CDR2 SVGIG (reference sequence). V dropped 1 base and J dropped 0 bases, with 7 bases sitting between them. CDR3 region: CAWSGGYSNQPQHF. The DNA for the CDR3 is TGTGCCTGGAGTGGAGGGTATAGCAATCAGCCCCAGCATTTT.

The chain joins TRBV3-1 (or the pseudogene TRBV3-2) to TRBJ1-2, with a weak D call TRBD1 (5 bases). CDR1 and CDR2 (germline): LGHDT, YNNKEL (reference sequence). The CDR3 is 12 residues long. Trimming removed 4 bases at V and 6 bases at J, with 9 bases between. For the CDR3, the DNA is TGTGCCAGCAGCCGGGGGTATCATGGCTACACCTTC. Its translation: CASSRGYHGYTF.